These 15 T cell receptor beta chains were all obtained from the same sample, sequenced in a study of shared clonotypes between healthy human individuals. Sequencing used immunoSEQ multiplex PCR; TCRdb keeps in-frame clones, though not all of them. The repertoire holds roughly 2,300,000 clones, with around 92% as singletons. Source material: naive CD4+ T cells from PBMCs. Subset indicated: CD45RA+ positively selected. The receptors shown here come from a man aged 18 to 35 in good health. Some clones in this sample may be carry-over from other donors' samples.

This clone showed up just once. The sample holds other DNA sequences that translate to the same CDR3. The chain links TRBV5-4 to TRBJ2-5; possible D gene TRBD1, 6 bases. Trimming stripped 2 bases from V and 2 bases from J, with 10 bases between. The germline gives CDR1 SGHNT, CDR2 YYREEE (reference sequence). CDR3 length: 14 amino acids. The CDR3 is CASSFNRGQETQYF. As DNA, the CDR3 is TGTGCCAGCAGCTTTAATAGGGGGCAAGAGACCCAGTACTTC.

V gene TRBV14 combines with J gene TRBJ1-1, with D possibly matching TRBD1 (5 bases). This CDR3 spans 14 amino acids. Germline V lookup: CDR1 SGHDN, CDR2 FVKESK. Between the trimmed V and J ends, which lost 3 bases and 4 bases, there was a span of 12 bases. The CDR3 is CASSQRMGGTEAFF. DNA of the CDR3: TGTGCCAGCAGCCAGAGGATGGGGGGCACTGAAGCTTTCTTT. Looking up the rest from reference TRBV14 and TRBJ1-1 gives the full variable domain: EAGVTQFPSHSVIEKGQTVTLRCDPISGHDNLYWYRRVMGKEIKFLLHFVKESKQDESGMPNNRFLAERTGGTYSTLKVQPAELEDSGVYFCASSQRMGGTEAFFGQGTRLTVV.

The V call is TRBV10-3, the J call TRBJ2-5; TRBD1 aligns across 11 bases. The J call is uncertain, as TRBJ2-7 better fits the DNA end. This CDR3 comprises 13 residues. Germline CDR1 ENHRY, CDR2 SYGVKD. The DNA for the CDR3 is TGTGCCATCAGTGCGGGACAGGGGGACGAGCAGTACTTC. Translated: CAISAGQGDEQYF.

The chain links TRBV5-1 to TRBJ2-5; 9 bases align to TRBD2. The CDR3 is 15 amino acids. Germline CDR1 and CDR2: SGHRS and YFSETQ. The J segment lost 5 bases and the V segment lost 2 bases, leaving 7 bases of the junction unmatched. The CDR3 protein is CASSFRLAGLETQYF. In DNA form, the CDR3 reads TGCGCCAGCAGCTTTCGGCTAGCGGGATTGGAGACCCAGTACTTC.

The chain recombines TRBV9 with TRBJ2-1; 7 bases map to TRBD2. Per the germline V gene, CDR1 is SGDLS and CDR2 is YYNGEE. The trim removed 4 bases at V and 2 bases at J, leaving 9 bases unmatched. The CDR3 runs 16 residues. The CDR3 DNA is TGTGCCAGCAGCTACACCTGGACTAGAACCTACAATGAGCAGTTCTTC. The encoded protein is CASSYTWTRTYNEQFF.

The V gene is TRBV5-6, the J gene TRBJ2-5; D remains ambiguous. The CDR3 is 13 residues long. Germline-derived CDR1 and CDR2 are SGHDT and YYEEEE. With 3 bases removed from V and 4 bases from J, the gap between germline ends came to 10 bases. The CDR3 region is CASSSLPRETQYF. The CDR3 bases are TGTGCCAGCAGCTCCTTGCCAAGAGAGACCCAGTACTTC.

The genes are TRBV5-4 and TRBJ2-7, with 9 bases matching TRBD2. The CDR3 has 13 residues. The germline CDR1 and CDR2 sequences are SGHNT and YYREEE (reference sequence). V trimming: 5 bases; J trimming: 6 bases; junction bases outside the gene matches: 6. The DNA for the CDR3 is TGTGCCAGCAGTTTCAGCGGGAGGTCCGAGCAGTACTTC. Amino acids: CASSFSGRSEQYF.

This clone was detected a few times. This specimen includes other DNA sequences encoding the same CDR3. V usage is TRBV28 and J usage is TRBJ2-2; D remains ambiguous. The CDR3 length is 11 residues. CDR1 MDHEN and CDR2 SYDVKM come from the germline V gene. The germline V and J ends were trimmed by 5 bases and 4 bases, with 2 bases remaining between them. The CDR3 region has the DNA TGTGCCAGCAGTCCCACCGGGGAGCTGTTTTTT. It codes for CASSPTGELFF.

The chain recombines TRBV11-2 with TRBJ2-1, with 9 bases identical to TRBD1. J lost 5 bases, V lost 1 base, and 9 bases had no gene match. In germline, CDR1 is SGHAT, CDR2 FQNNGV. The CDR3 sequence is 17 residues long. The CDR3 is CASSLVTGQGAHNEQFF. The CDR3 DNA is TGTGCCAGCAGCTTAGTTACGGGACAGGGCGCCCACAATGAGCAGTTCTTC.

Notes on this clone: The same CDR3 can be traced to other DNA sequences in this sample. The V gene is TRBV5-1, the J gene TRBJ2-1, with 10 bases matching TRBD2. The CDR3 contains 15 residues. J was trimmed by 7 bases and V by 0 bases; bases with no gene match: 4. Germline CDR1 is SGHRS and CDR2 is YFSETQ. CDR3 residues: CASSLGSGRANEQFF. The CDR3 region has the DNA TGCGCCAGCAGCTTGGGCAGCGGGAGGGCTAATGAGCAGTTCTTC.

CDR3 in DNA: TGTGCCAGCAGTTTAGTGGACAGGGGAACGGCCTCCTACGAGCAGTACTTC. Amino acid sequence: CASSLVDRGTASYEQYF. This sequence joins TRBV27 and TRBJ2-7; 9 bases match TRBD1. Germline CDR1 is MNHEY and CDR2 is SMNVEV (reference sequence). The CDR3 is 17 residues long. Trimming cost V 2 bases and J 0 bases; bases outside gene matches: 8.

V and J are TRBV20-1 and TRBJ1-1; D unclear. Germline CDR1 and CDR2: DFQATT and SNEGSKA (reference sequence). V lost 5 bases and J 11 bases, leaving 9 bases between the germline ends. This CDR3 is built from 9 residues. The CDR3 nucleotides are TGCAGTGCTCGGAGGTCGGCTTTCTTT. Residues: CSARRSAFF.

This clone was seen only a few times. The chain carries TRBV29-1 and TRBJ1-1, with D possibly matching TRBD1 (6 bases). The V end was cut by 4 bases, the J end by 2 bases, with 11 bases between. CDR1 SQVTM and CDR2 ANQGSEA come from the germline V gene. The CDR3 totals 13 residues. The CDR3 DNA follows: TGCAGCGTTGGAGGGGGGCCCAACACTGAAGCTTTCTTT. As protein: CSVGGGPNTEAFF.

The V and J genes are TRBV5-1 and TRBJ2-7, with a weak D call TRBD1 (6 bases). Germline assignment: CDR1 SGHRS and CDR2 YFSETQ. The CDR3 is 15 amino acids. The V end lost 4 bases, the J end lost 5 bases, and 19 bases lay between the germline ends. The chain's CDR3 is CASSKMGAVFNEQYF. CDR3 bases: TGCGCCAGCAGCAAAATGGGGGCAGTGTTCAACGAGCAGTACTTC.

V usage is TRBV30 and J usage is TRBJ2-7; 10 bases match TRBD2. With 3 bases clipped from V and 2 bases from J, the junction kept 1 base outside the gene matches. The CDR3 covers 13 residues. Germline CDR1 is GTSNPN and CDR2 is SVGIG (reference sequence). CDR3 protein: CAWRAGGPYEQYF. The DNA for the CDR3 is TGTGCCTGGAGAGCGGGAGGGCCCTACGAGCAGTACTTC.